These T cell receptor beta chains were read from a single sample in a study of CD8 T cells in Susac syndrome. MiXCR, run by TCRdb on the immunoSEQ multiplex PCR reads, gives a single entry per CDR3 protein. The data show a few hundred thousand distinct CDR3 sequences, about 90% seen once. The sample consisted of CD4+ T cells from PBMCs. The source of these receptors is a human donor with multiple sclerosis. Each CDR3 is given with its conserved first and last residue. D genes are given only for firm matches.

D gene: -; V gene: TRBV11-1; CDR3 protein: CASSPKSRSSEQYF
D gene: -; V gene: TRBV2; CDR3 protein: CAGTLVGGAFF
D gene: -; V gene: TRBV9; CDR3 protein: CASSPRGALVDTQYF
D gene: TRBD1; V gene: TRBV20-1; CDR3 protein: CSASRSSRDSKETQYF
D gene: TRBD1; V gene: TRBV20-1; CDR3 protein: CSARPSDRPDQPQHF
D gene: TRBD2; V gene: TRBV29-1; CDR3 protein: CSVGTSGGGTDTQYF
D gene: -; V gene: TRBV7-9; CDR3 protein: CASSLGEALLVTDTQYF
D gene: -; V gene: TRBV4-2; CDR3 protein: CASSHISPVGGAEAFF
D gene: -; V gene: TRBV7-9; CDR3 protein: CASSLGGAASYEQYF
D gene: TRBD2; V gene: TRBV12-5; CDR3 protein: CASGGAADTQYF
D gene: TRBD2; V gene: TRBV11-2; CDR3 protein: CASSPPAGGVVYEQYF
D gene: TRBD1; V gene: TRBV7-2; CDR3 protein: CASSFRDRGYNEQFF
D gene: -; V gene: TRBV21-1; CDR3 protein: CASSGSGSNEQFF
D gene: -; V gene: TRBV5-6; CDR3 protein: CASSLYSSYEQYF
D gene: -; V gene: TRBV21-1; CDR3 protein: CASSKGRETGSWYEQYF
D gene: -; V gene: TRBV2; CDR3 protein: CASSLLATSYEQYF
D gene: -; V gene: TRBV18; CDR3 protein: CASSPEEPPVYGYTF
D gene: -; V gene: TRBV18; CDR3 protein: CASSQGRIDYGYTF
D gene: TRBD1; V gene: TRBV7-9; CDR3 protein: CASSLYQGAGEKLFF
D gene: -; V gene: TRBV7-8; CDR3 protein: CASSFSSDEQYF
D gene: TRBD1; V gene: TRBV18; CDR3 protein: CASSPDRGHYEQYF
D gene: TRBD1; V gene: TRBV19; CDR3 protein: CASSTGGVNINEQFF
D gene: -; V gene: TRBV2; CDR3 protein: CASSEKGGRSYNSPLHF
D gene: -; V gene: TRBV19; CDR3 protein: CASSIVSTNQPQHF
D gene: -; V gene: TRBV19; CDR3 protein: CASKSGPANTEAFF
D gene: TRBD2; V gene: TRBV6-2/TRBV6-3; CDR3 protein: CASISDSGADTQYF
D gene: -; V gene: TRBV6-2/TRBV6-3; CDR3 protein: CASRTHGGGNTIYF
D gene: TRBD2; V gene: TRBV29-1; CDR3 protein: CSVTSGGREGSYNEQFF
D gene: -; V gene: TRBV2; CDR3 protein: CASVWDMNPNQPQHF
D gene: -; V gene: TRBV5-4; CDR3 protein: CASSFVRNSEAFF
D gene: -; V gene: TRBV27; CDR3 protein: CASSLFKVNTEAFF
D gene: -; V gene: TRBV30; CDR3 protein: CAWGRTAMTEAFF
D gene: TRBD2; V gene: TRBV20-1; CDR3 protein: CSASAPAGVDHEQYF
D gene: -; V gene: TRBV29-1; CDR3 protein: CSVSTSLNTEAFF
D gene: -; V gene: TRBV5-1; CDR3 protein: CASSEGRYPYGYTF
D gene: TRBD2; V gene: TRBV29-1; CDR3 protein: CSVEGASGRAYEQYF
D gene: -; V gene: TRBV20-1; CDR3 protein: CSALDSDYGYTF
D gene: TRBD1; V gene: TRBV6-5; CDR3 protein: CASSDRGYSTDTQYF
D gene: TRBD1; V gene: TRBV3-1; CDR3 protein: CASSQGGQGRTEAFF
D gene: -; V gene: TRBV19; CDR3 protein: CASRIRGAANTEAFF
D gene: -; V gene: TRBV7-8; CDR3 protein: CAQQGGATETQYF
D gene: TRBD2; V gene: TRBV5-1; CDR3 protein: CASSLVRAGGHNEQFF
D gene: TRBD1; V gene: TRBV25-1; CDR3 protein: CASSGGQASYGYTF
D gene: TRBD2; V gene: TRBV29-1; CDR3 protein: CSVGLSGRATQYF
D gene: -; V gene: TRBV2; CDR3 protein: CASRGSRQDTEAFF
D gene: -; V gene: TRBV19; CDR3 protein: CASTLGPASGRDNEQFF
D gene: -; V gene: TRBV7-2; CDR3 protein: CASSFPARRLFF
D gene: -; V gene: TRBV14; CDR3 protein: CASSQRVSYNSPLHF
D gene: -; V gene: TRBV4-1; CDR3 protein: CASSQDSWDNYGYTF
D gene: -; V gene: TRBV20-1; CDR3 protein: CSARGGGGDYGYTF
D gene: -; V gene: TRBV29-1; CDR3 protein: CSVREGNTEAFF
D gene: -; V gene: TRBV4-1; CDR3 protein: CAMHGQGDRPLHF
D gene: -; V gene: TRBV9; CDR3 protein: CASSVSAGELFF
D gene: -; V gene: TRBV18; CDR3 protein: CASSLREGRTNSPLHF
D gene: -; V gene: TRBV7-9; CDR3 protein: CASSLAGMKAPNTEAFF